The next 19 T cell receptor beta chains were all read from a single sample in a study of blood T cell repertoires in COVID-19. Repertoires were generated with immunoSEQ multiplex PCR, while TCRdb's copy carries only in-frame clones and drops some. The top ten hold 5% to 6% of the sample, which has approximately 360,000 clones, roughly 87% seen once. The sample taken for sequencing was PBMCs or T cells enriched from blood (not recorded which). Source of these receptors: a woman aged 45-65 years who had recovered from COVID-19.

The rearrangement joins TRBV7-2 to TRBJ2-5; 8 bases agree with TRBD1. The CDR3 is 16 residues long. The germline V gene encodes CDR1 SGHTA and CDR2 FQGNSA. The junction had 10 bases not matched to a gene; V was cut back by 4 bases and J by 3 bases. CDR3 sequence reads: CASSSQYRGEKETQYF. CDR3 in DNA: TGTGCCAGCAGCTCCCAATACAGGGGGGAAAAAGAGACCCAGTACTTC. Looking up the rest from reference TRBV7-2 and TRBJ2-5 gives the full variable domain: GAGVSQSPSNKVTEKGKDVELRCDPISGHTALYWYRQSLGQGLEFLIYFQGNSAPDKSGLPSDRFSAERTGGSVSTLTIQRTQQEDSAVYLCASSSQYRGEKETQYFGPGTRLLVL.

The gene calls are TRBV28 and TRBJ2-1; TRBD2 agrees at 7 bases. V was clipped by 11 bases and J by 10 bases; unmatched bases: 11. Germline V gene data show CDR1 as MDHEN and CDR2 as SYDVKM. The CDR3 has 12 amino acids. Here the CDR3 reads CAAGLPGREQFF. In DNA form, the CDR3 reads TGTGCCGCCGGGCTGCCCGGGAGGGAGCAGTTCTTC. The full variable domain, completed using reference TRBV28 and TRBJ2-1, is DVKVTQSSRYLVKRTGEKVFLECVQDMDHENMFWYRQDPGLGLRLIYFSYDVKMKEKGDIPEGYSVSREKKERFSLILESASTNQTSMYLCAAGLPGREQFFGPGTRLTVL.

V usage is TRBV3-1 (or the pseudogene TRBV3-2) and J usage is TRBJ1-2; D gene ambiguous. Trimming removed 2 bases from V and 4 bases from J, with 8 bases in between. CDR1 LGHDT and CDR2 YNNKEL come from the germline V gene (reference sequence). The CDR3 consists of 13 residues. In DNA, the CDR3 is TGTGCCAGCAGCCAACCGGAGGGCTATGGCTACACCTTC. Translated: CASSQPEGYGYTF.

The J gene is TRBJ1-1, the V gene TRBV5-6; maybe TRBD1 (5 bases). The CDR3 covers 15 residues. CDR1 and CDR2 (germline): SGHDT, YYEEEE. Trimming took off 4 bases at V and 4 bases at J, with 17 bases between the two ends. The CDR3 bases are TGTGCCAGCAGCGGGACTTTGGTCAAGGGCACTGAAGCTTTCTTT. Amino acids: CASSGTLVKGTEAFF.

The chain carries TRBV2 and TRBJ2-2; D gene uncertain. V was cut by 7 bases and J by 3 bases, with 9 bases left in between. The length of the CDR3 is 13 residues. The germline CDR1 and CDR2 sequences are SNHLY and FYNNEI. In DNA form, the CDR3 reads TGTGCCAGCATTAGTAGAGACACCGGGGAGCTGTTTTTT. It specifies CASISRDTGELFF.

The gene calls are TRBV29-1 and TRBJ1-1, with 12 bases aligning to TRBD1. With V trimmed by 3 bases and J by 4 bases, 9 bases remained unmatched. This CDR3 has 16 residues. CDR1 is SQVTM, CDR2 ANQGSEA, per germline. This chain's CDR3 is CSVDPRDRGLGTEAFF. Written as DNA, the CDR3 is TGCAGCGTTGATCCACGGGACAGGGGGCTTGGCACTGAAGCTTTCTTT.

The V gene is TRBV14, the J gene TRBJ1-2; D is unresolved. Trimming removed 0 bases at V and 2 bases at J, with 10 bases between. The CDR3 runs to 15 residues. Germline lookup yields CDR1 SGHDN and CDR2 FVKESK. DNA of the CDR3: TGTGCCAGCAGCCAAGATCGTCGGGTGAACTATGGCTACACCTTC. It specifies CASSQDRRVNYGYTF. Using reference TRBV14 and TRBJ1-2 for the parts outside the CDR3, the full variable domain is EAGVTQFPSHSVIEKGQTVTLRCDPISGHDNLYWYRRVMGKEIKFLLHFVKESKQDESGMPNNRFLAERTGGTYSTLKVQPAELEDSGVYFCASSQDRRVNYGYTFGSGTRLTVV.

The V gene is TRBV9, the J gene TRBJ1-2; D might be TRBD1 (5 bases). The CDR3 runs to 15 residues. Trimming cost V 3 bases and J 4 bases, with 16 bases left between them. Germline values: CDR1 SGDLS, CDR2 YYNGEE. The CDR3 sequence: CASSGEVGPPYGYTF. The CDR3 coding sequence is TGTGCCAGCAGCGGTGAGGTGGGGCCCCCCTATGGCTACACCTTC.

This chain uses TRBV6-2 or TRBV6-3 with TRBJ2-7; unclear D gene. Germline V gene data show CDR1 as MNHEY and CDR2 as SVGEGT. The CDR3 length is 12 residues. Trimming removed 5 bases at V and 2 bases at J, with 7 bases between. Here the CDR3 reads CASSRQAYEQYF. Here the CDR3 DNA reads TGTGCCAGCAGTCGACAAGCCTACGAGCAGTACTTC.

This sequence joins TRBV7-9 and TRBJ1-2, with D perhaps matching TRBD1 (6 bases). Germline CDR1 and CDR2: SEHNR and FQNEAQ (reference sequence). This CDR3 spans 14 amino acids. V was clipped by 5 bases and J by 5 bases, with 15 bases between them. CDR3 DNA: TGTGCCAGCAGCGGACGGGACATCCCATATGGCTACACCTTC. It specifies CASSGRDIPYGYTF.

J is TRBJ1-2 and V is TRBV7-6; a possible D gene is TRBD1 (6 bases). V lost 5 bases and J lost 4, with 11 bases in between. Germline values: CDR1 SGHVS, CDR2 FNYEAQ. This CDR3 has 13 amino acids. The CDR3 sequence: CASSPGQIYGYTF. As DNA, the CDR3 is TGTGCCAGCAGCCCAGGACAGATCTATGGCTACACCTTC. Combining the CDR3 with reference TRBV7-6 and TRBJ1-2 gives the whole variable domain GAGVSQSPRYKVTKRGQDVALRCDPISGHVSLYWYRQALGQGPEFLTYFNYEAQQDKSGLPNDRFSAERPEGSISTLTIQRTEQRDSAMYRCASSPGQIYGYTFGSGTRLTVV.

In DNA, the CDR3 is TGTGCCAGCAGTTTGGAACAGACCAGTGGAGCTTTCTTT. Translation: CASSLEQTSGAFF. This chain connects TRBV27 to TRBJ1-1; D is ambiguous. The CDR3 extends over 13 amino acids. The germline V gene has CDR1 MNHEY and CDR2 SMNVEV (reference sequence). V was trimmed by 3 bases and J by 10 bases, leaving 15 bases between them.

This sequence joins TRBV6-2 or TRBV6-3 and TRBJ2-7; 9 nucleotides agree with TRBD1. The ends lost 2 bases at V and 2 bases at J; junction bases unmatched: 4. Germline assignment: CDR1 MNHEY and CDR2 SVGEGT. The CDR3 is made up of 15 amino acids. The CDR3 loop reads CASSYRGQGAYEQYF. The DNA for the CDR3 is TGTGCCAGCAGTTACCGGGGACAGGGCGCCTACGAGCAGTACTTC.

The genes are TRBV15 and TRBJ2-3, with D tentatively TRBD1 (6 bases). CDR3 length equals 16 residues. Germline CDR1 and CDR2: LNHNV and YYDKDF (reference sequence). Trimming took off 0 bases at V and 5 bases at J, with 15 bases between the two ends. CDR3 bases: TGTGCCACCAGCAGAGATAGGCCAGGGGAAGGAGATACGCAGTATTTT. Protein product: CATSRDRPGEGDTQYF.

CDR3 region: CSAFYYGYTF. In DNA form, the CDR3 reads TGCAGTGCTTTCTACTATGGCTACACCTTC. This chain uses TRBV20-1 with TRBJ1-2; D is undetermined. Trimming removed 5 bases at V and 3 bases at J, with 4 bases between. CDR3 length equals 10 residues. Germline V lookup: CDR1 DFQATT, CDR2 SNEGSKA (reference sequence).

The rearrangement uses TRBV3-1 (or the pseudogene TRBV3-2) and TRBJ1-4; D remains unclear. Trimming stripped 0 bases from V and 11 bases from J, with 13 bases between. The CDR3 is made up of 14 amino acids. Germline lookup yields CDR1 LGHDT and CDR2 YNNKEL (reference sequence). The DNA of the CDR3 is TGTGCCAGCAGCCAAGATCCGAAGGGAGGGAAACTGTTTTTT. Its translation: CASSQDPKGGKLFF.

V is TRBV30 and J is TRBJ1-6; a possible D gene is TRBD1 (6 bases). CDR1 GTSNPN and CDR2 SVGIG come from the germline V gene (reference sequence). CDR3 length: 13 residues. Deletions cut 5 bases from V and 5 bases from J, with 10 bases between. DNA of the CDR3: TGTGCCTGGGCAGGGGCTAATAATTCACCCCTCCACTTT. It encodes CAWAGANNSPLHF.

V and J are TRBV7-9 and TRBJ1-1; no reliable D call. Germline V lookup: CDR1 SEHNR, CDR2 FQNEAQ (reference sequence). The CDR3 covers 14 residues. V was cut by 1 base and J by 10 bases, with 16 bases left in between. This CDR3 reads CASSLVQPGYAAFF. The CDR3 nucleotides read TGTGCCAGCAGCTTAGTTCAGCCGGGTTACGCAGCTTTCTTT. The full variable domain, rest sourced from reference TRBV7-9 and TRBJ1-1, is DTGVSQNPRHKITKRGQNVTFRCDPISEHNRLYWYRQTLGQGPEFLTYFQNEAQLEKSRLLSDRFSAERPKGSFSTLEIQRTEQGDSAMYLCASSLVQPGYAAFFGQGTRLTVV.

This clone was seen a single time. This rearrangement joins TRBV6-2 or TRBV6-3 to TRBJ1-1; tentative D call: TRBD1 (6 bases). The length of the CDR3 is 14 residues. Germline CDR1 MNHEY, CDR2 SVGEGT. The V end was cut by 4 bases, the J end by 4 bases, with 13 bases between. Here the CDR3 reads CASSLQGAGTEAFF. In DNA, the CDR3 is TGTGCCAGCAGTTTACAGGGTGCTGGCACTGAAGCTTTCTTT.